These 29 T cell receptor beta chains were all obtained from the same sample, sequenced in a study of ipilimumab plus nivolumab after autologous stem cell transplantation. TCRdb's table, derived via immunoSEQ multiplex PCR, lists solely in-frame clones and lacks some. This sample has 17,000 or so clones, with more than 70% found just once. The specimen comprised PBMCs, sampled in a trial of ipilimumab plus nivolumab as post-transplant consolidation. The receptors derive from a male donor with diffuse large B-cell lymphoma.

This sequence joins TRBV7-2 and TRBJ2-3; a weak D match, TRBD2 (6 bases). Per the germline V gene, CDR1 is SGHTA and CDR2 is FQGNSA. The CDR3 contains 16 residues. Trimming removed 5 bases from V and 6 bases from J, with 21 bases in between. The DNA of the CDR3 is TGTGCCAGCAGCGCAAGACTAGGGGCCCCACAGGATACGCAGTATTTT. Residues: CASSARLGAPQDTQYF.

The rearrangement joins TRBV19 to TRBJ2-3, with a tentative D call TRBD1 (6 bases). CDR3 length equals 16 residues. Trimming removed 7 bases from V and 4 bases from J, with 21 bases in between. Germline values: CDR1 LNHDA, CDR2 SQIVND (reference sequence). CDR3 DNA: TGTGCCAGTAAGTGGGGGTCCGTACAGGGATCAGATACGCAGTATTTT. Protein sequence: CASKWGSVQGSDTQYF.

The chain carries TRBV5-8 and TRBJ2-7; D is perhaps TRBD2 (6 bases). The germline V gene encodes CDR1 SGHTS and CDR2 YDEGEE. V gave up 4 bases and J gave up 8 bases, with 19 bases separating them. The CDR3 contains 14 residues. CDR3 coding DNA: TGTGCCAGCAGCCTGGGGACGGGGGATAGCAAGCAGTACTTC. It translates to CASSLGTGDSKQYF.

The chain carries TRBV4-3 and TRBJ2-1; D not certain. The V end was cut by 2 bases, the J end by 5 bases, with 10 bases between. Looked up from germline, CDR1 is LGHNA and CDR2 is YSLEER. The CDR3 runs to 14 residues. As DNA, the CDR3 is TGCGCCAGCAGCCAATCGATCGGCAACAATGAGCAGTTCTTC. This encodes CASSQSIGNNEQFF.

J is TRBJ1-2 and V is TRBV5-4; possible D gene TRBD1, 5 bases. In germline, CDR1 is SGHNT, CDR2 YYREEE (reference sequence). V dropped 2 bases and J dropped 5 bases, with 13 bases sitting between them. This CDR3 is 14 amino acids long. CDR3 region: CASSFRGLRYGYTF. As DNA, the CDR3 is TGTGCCAGCAGCTTCCGGGGGTTGAGGTATGGCTACACCTTC. Full variable domain (outside the CDR3, taken from reference TRBV5-4 and TRBJ1-2): ETGVTQSPTHLIKTRGQQVTLRCSSQSGHNTVSWYQQALGQGPQFIFQYYREEENGRGNFPPRFSGLQFPNYSSELNVNALELDDSALYLCASSFRGLRYGYTFGSGTRLTVV.

The rearrangement uses TRBV5-8 and TRBJ2-5; D uncertain. Germline lookup yields CDR1 SGHTS and CDR2 YDEGEE. The CDR3 sequence is 13 residues long. The V and J ends lost 2 bases and 7 bases respectively, with 12 bases between them. This CDR3 is CASSFVPGGTQYF. The CDR3 DNA sequence: TGTGCCAGCAGCTTCGTACCCGGTGGGACCCAGTACTTC.

This sequence joins TRBV5-1 and TRBJ2-7; TRBD2 matches 10 bases. The CDR3 consists of 15 residues. CDR1 and CDR2 from the germline V gene are SGHRS and YFSETQ. V was pared by 0 bases and J by 8 bases, with 8 bases of the junction left unmatched. The CDR3 DNA follows: TGCGCCAGCAGCTTGGCCGGGACTAGCGATAGTAAGCAGTACTTC. It specifies CASSLAGTSDSKQYF.

As to this clone: This may come from a read error, since a much larger clone is one base off. The sample has other DNA sequences that encode this CDR3 too. The chain has TRBV18 and TRBJ2-7; the match to TRBD1 covers 8 bases. Trimming at V came to 3 bases and at J to 4 bases, leaving 5 bases not matched to a gene. Germline V gene data show CDR1 as KGHSH and CDR2 as LQKENI. The CDR3 runs 14 residues. CDR3 loop: CASSPRTGKYEQYF. The CDR3 coding sequence is TGTGCCAGCTCACCCCGGACAGGGAAATACGAGCAGTACTTC.

The genes are TRBV19 and TRBJ1-5; no reliable D call. This CDR3 region has 15 residues. V was pared by 0 bases and J by 11 bases, with 17 bases between. Germline CDR1 LNHDA, CDR2 SQIVND (reference sequence). The CDR3 reads CASSIDLAPSKAQHF. The CDR3 coding sequence is TGTGCCAGTAGTATAGATTTGGCCCCCTCAAAAGCCCAGCATTTT.

The chain carries TRBV10-3 and TRBJ2-7; D might be TRBD1 or TRBD2, each matching 5 bases. V was trimmed by 6 bases and J by 4 bases, leaving 16 bases between them. This CDR3 spans 14 amino acids. Germline CDR1 ENHRY, CDR2 SYGVKD. The CDR3 here is CAISPRDGLYEQYF. The CDR3 DNA sequence: TGTGCCATCAGCCCGAGGGACGGACTGTACGAGCAGTACTTC.

This clone was recorded at least ten times. This chain joins TRBV19 and TRBJ1-1; D call uncertain. Between the trimmed V and J ends, which lost 3 bases and 5 bases, there was a span of 10 bases. This CDR3 has 13 residues. Germline V gene sequence: CDR1 LNHDA, CDR2 SQIVND (reference sequence). The chain's CDR3 is CASSMVRGTEAFF. The CDR3 region has the DNA TGTGCCAGTAGTATGGTCCGGGGTACTGAAGCTTTCTTT.

This clone was counted once. V is TRBV5-4 and J is TRBJ1-2; D unclear. V gave up 0 bases and J gave up 0 bases, with 9 bases separating them. Germline V lookup: CDR1 SGHNT, CDR2 YYREEE (reference sequence). The CDR3 extends over 15 amino acids. CDR3 nucleotide sequence: TGTGCCAGCAGCTTGGTATCAGGTCCTAACTATGGCTACACCTTC. This translates into CASSLVSGPNYGYTF.

This clone was found a few times. The chain employs TRBV7-9 and TRBJ1-2; D is unresolved. V was pared by 4 bases and J by 7 bases, with 13 bases between. The V gene's germline CDR1 is SEHNR and CDR2 FQNEAQ (reference sequence). The CDR3 covers 13 residues. The CDR3 here is CASSSFSTGGYTF. The CDR3 DNA is TGTGCCAGCAGCTCCTTTTCGACCGGTGGCTACACCTTC. Full variable domain (outside the CDR3, taken from reference TRBV7-9 and TRBJ1-2): DTGVSQNPRHKITKRGQNVTFRCDPISEHNRLYWYRQTLGQGPEFLTYFQNEAQLEKSRLLSDRFSAERPKGSFSTLEIQRTEQGDSAMYLCASSSFSTGGYTFGSGTRLTVV.

With regard to this clone: A far bigger clonotype differs at one base, so this is likely a read error. The CDR3 DNA reads TGCGCCAGCAGCCAAGCGGGCAGCCTTAGGCTGCCCCTCCACTTT. Translating gives CASSQAGSLRLPLHF. The J gene is TRBJ1-6, the V gene TRBV4-1; the D is unclear. In germline, CDR1 is MGHRA, CDR2 YSYEKL. The CDR3 spans 15 residues. V lost 1 base to trimming and J lost 13 bases, with 17 bases between them.

This chain joins TRBV30 and TRBJ1-6; D gene ambiguous. This CDR3 has 18 residues. CDR1 is GTSNPN and CDR2 is SVGIG in the germline V gene (reference sequence). Trimming pared 0 bases from V and 0 bases from J, leaving 15 bases between. The chain's CDR3 is CAWSVGPIDRSYNSPLHF. The CDR3 DNA sequence: TGTGCCTGGAGTGTAGGACCCATCGACCGCTCCTATAATTCACCCCTCCACTTT.

This chain uses TRBV4-1 with TRBJ1-2, with D uncertain. Germline V lookup: CDR1 MGHRA, CDR2 YSYEKL. The CDR3 spans 15 residues. Trimming cost V 1 base and J 8 bases, with 17 bases left between them. The CDR3 DNA is TGCGCCAGCAGCCAAGCTTGGGCCCACACGGGAGGCTACACCTTC. It encodes CASSQAWAHTGGYTF.

The genes are TRBV2 and TRBJ1-1; 9 nucleotides match TRBD1. The trim removed 7 bases at V and 4 bases at J, leaving 4 bases unmatched. Germline-derived CDR1 and CDR2 are SNHLY and FYNNEI. CDR3 length: 13 residues. The CDR3 loop reads CASTGQGGTEAFF. Here the CDR3 DNA reads TGTGCCAGCACGGGACAGGGCGGCACTGAAGCTTTCTTT.

The CDR3 region has the DNA TGTGCCAGTAGTACGCCCCAGCTGTTTTACTATGGCTACACCTTC. Protein: CASSTPQLFYYGYTF. The genes are TRBV19 and TRBJ1-2; no clear D. This CDR3 contains 15 residues. Trimming shortened V by 4 bases and J by 3 bases, and 15 bases separated the two germline ends. Per germline, CDR1 LNHDA and CDR2 SQIVND (reference sequence).

This clone was picked up a small number of times. The V and J genes are TRBV27 and TRBJ1-6; a weak D match, TRBD1 (5 bases). The CDR3 runs to 15 residues. The germline V gene encodes CDR1 MNHEY and CDR2 SMNVEV (reference sequence). The V gene lost 7 bases and the J gene lost 10 bases, with 20 bases spanning the gap. CDR3: CASTLLGVPDSPLHF. The CDR3 nucleotides are TGTGCCAGCACCCTCCTGGGGGTTCCGGACTCACCCCTCCACTTT.

This clone has a handful of counts. This rearrangement joins TRBV18 to TRBJ1-2; D gene unclear. The CDR3 loop spans 14 amino acids. The V end lost 5 bases, the J end lost 1 base, and 11 bases lay between the germline ends. From germline, CDR1 is KGHSH and CDR2 LQKENI. This CDR3 is CASSSATVNYGYTF. The CDR3 nucleotides are TGTGCCAGCTCATCGGCGACGGTTAACTATGGCTACACCTTC.

This clone was detected once. The CDR3 DNA follows: TGTGCCAGCAGCCAAGAAATAGGAACCCGAGGAGGTGTAGATACGCAGTATTTT. It translates to CASSQEIGTRGGVDTQYF. The J gene is TRBJ2-3, the V gene TRBV4-2; D is perhaps TRBD2 (5 bases). The V end was cut by 0 bases, the J end by 5 bases, with 21 bases between. The length of the CDR3 is 18 residues. Germline assignment: CDR1 LGHNA and CDR2 YNFKEQ.

The gene calls are TRBV11-1 and TRBJ2-5; 7 positions agree with TRBD2. V lost 5 bases to trimming and J lost 2 bases; unmatched junction nucleotides: 8. CDR1 is SGHAT, CDR2 FQDESV, per germline (reference sequence). The CDR3 spans 15 residues. CDR3 protein: CASSRRLAGQETQYF. The CDR3 DNA reads as TGTGCCAGCAGCCGGAGACTAGCTGGACAAGAGACCCAGTACTTC.

This clone was observed a few times. This rearrangement joins TRBV5-8 to TRBJ1-5, with TRBD1 matching over 7 bases. The CDR3 has 15 amino acids. In germline, CDR1 is SGHTS, CDR2 YDEGEE. The V and J ends lost 2 bases and 0 bases, in that order; junction bases with no gene match: 2. The CDR3 nucleotides are TGTGCCAGCAGCTTACAGGGGTTTAGCAATCAGCCCCAGCATTTT. Its translation: CASSLQGFSNQPQHF.

J is TRBJ2-3 and V is TRBV30; 7 bases fit TRBD2. After removal of 2 bases from V and 6 bases from J, the junction contained 2 bases not matched to a gene. Germline V gene lookup returns CDR1 GTSNPN and CDR2 SVGIG (reference sequence). The CDR3 length is 12 residues. The CDR3 loop reads CAWSPGGDTQYF. The DNA of the CDR3 is TGTGCCTGGAGTCCCGGGGGGGATACGCAGTATTTT.

This clone was observed a handful of times. The chain has TRBV19 and TRBJ2-7; the D call may be TRBD1 or TRBD2 (5 bases each). The CDR3 has 15 residues. V lost 6 bases and J 2 bases, leaving 17 bases between the germline ends. CDR1 is LNHDA and CDR2 is SQIVND in the germline V gene (reference sequence). The CDR3 nucleotides are TGTGCCAGTAGCCCCGAGGGGTCGCGAACCTACGAGCAGTACTTC. Its translation: CASSPEGSRTYEQYF.

In this sample, this clone turned up a few times. It is likely a read error: a sequence one base away is far more abundant. The rearrangement links TRBV4-1 to TRBJ1-6; D unclear. V lost 0 bases to trimming and J lost 13 bases, with 16 bases between them. The CDR3 length is 15 residues. The germline gives CDR1 MGHRA, CDR2 YSYEKL. Here the CDR3 DNA reads TGCGCCAGCAGCCAAGAGGGCAGCCTTAGGCGGCCCCTCCACTTT. Residues: CASSQEGSLRRPLHF.

The V gene is TRBV18, the J gene TRBJ2-1; 13 bases align to TRBD2. The V gene end was trimmed by 5 bases and the J gene end by 7 bases; junction bases not matched to a gene: 8. Looked up from germline, CDR1 is KGHSH and CDR2 is LQKENI. This CDR3 contains 16 residues. CDR3 region: CASSSSSGLAGNEQFF. In DNA form, the CDR3 reads TGTGCCAGCTCATCATCCTCGGGACTAGCGGGAAATGAGCAGTTCTTC.

The table lists this clone with a count of one. This sequence joins TRBV9 and TRBJ2-1; TRBD1 agrees at 9 bases. Germline CDR1 is SGDLS and CDR2 is YYNGEE. J gave up 5 bases and V 4 bases, and 7 bases lay outside the gene matches. The CDR3 covers 15 residues. The CDR3 DNA reads as TGTGCCAGCAGCTTAAACAGGGGGCGCGACAATGAGCAGTTCTTC. It specifies CASSLNRGRDNEQFF. Using reference TRBV9 and TRBJ2-1 for the parts outside the CDR3, the full variable domain is DSGVTQTPKHLITATGQRVTLRCSPRSGDLSVYWYQQSLDQGLQFLIQYYNGEERAKGNILERFSAQQFPDLHSELNLSSLELGDSALYFCASSLNRGRDNEQFFGPGTRLTVL.

A word on this clone: Compared with germline, one end of the junction differs, possibly owing to a read error. V usage is TRBV11-3 and J usage is TRBJ1-2; TRBD1 is a possible D gene (5 bases). This CDR3 comprises 15 residues. CDR1 is SGHNT, CDR2 YENEEA, per germline. The CDR3 is CASSLFAEGRPRENF. The CDR3 nucleotides are TGTGCCAGCAGCTTATTCGCAGAGGGTAGGCCCAGGGAGAACTTC.